Each of the 17 T cell receptor beta chains below was sequenced from the same sample in a study of blood T cell repertoires in COVID-19. Profiling relied on immunoSEQ multiplex PCR, and the TCRdb table lists in-frame clones only, not all of them. The sample yields about 91,000 clones, roughly 88% seen once. Sequencing was carried out using peripheral blood. These receptors were taken from a woman between 70 and 85 years old with acute or convalescent COVID-19.

The rearrangement uses TRBV2 and TRBJ2-3; 8 positions match TRBD2. CDR3 length: 15 amino acids. Germline CDR1 is SNHLY and CDR2 is FYNNEI. The V segment lost 4 bases and the J segment 0 bases; nucleotides outside the gene matches: 3. CDR3 sequence: CASSVKRGSTDTQYF. The CDR3 nucleotides are TGTGCCAGCAGTGTGAAGCGGGGGAGCACAGATACGCAGTATTTT.

This clone occurred once. The chain joins TRBV7-9 to TRBJ1-5; D unclear. CDR1 and CDR2 from the germline V gene are SEHNR and FQNEAQ (reference sequence). There are 14 residues in the CDR3. The germline V and J ends were trimmed by 5 bases and 3 bases, with 11 bases remaining between them. The CDR3 is CASSLSENNQPQHF. Here the CDR3 DNA reads TGTGCCAGCAGCCTCAGCGAAAACAATCAGCCCCAGCATTTT.

V gene TRBV24-1 combines with J gene TRBJ2-1, with 8 bases identical to TRBD1. Germline V CDR1 and CDR2: KGHDR, SFDVKD. The V segment lost 4 bases and the J segment 5 bases; nucleotides outside the gene matches: 6. The CDR3 covers 15 residues. The CDR3 DNA reads TGTGCCACCAGTGACCTAGGACAGGGTAACAATGAGCAGTTCTTC. As protein: CATSDLGQGNNEQFF.

This chain uses TRBV24-1 with TRBJ1-2, with 7 bases matching TRBD1. Germline CDR1 is KGHDR and CDR2 is SFDVKD. V trimming: 5 bases; J trimming: 4 bases; junction bases outside the gene matches: 6. This CDR3 region has 14 residues. The CDR3 here is CATSATGVSYGYTF. CDR3 DNA: TGTGCCACCAGTGCCACAGGGGTAAGCTATGGCTACACCTTC.

The chain links TRBV28 to TRBJ1-4; 7 bases align to TRBD1. The CDR3 has 15 residues. The V and J ends lost 5 bases and 5 bases, in that order; junction bases with no gene match: 8. The germline V gene has CDR1 MDHEN and CDR2 SYDVKM. DNA of the CDR3: TGTGCCAGCAGTCCTCCCGGGACAGAAAATGAAAAACTGTTTTTT. Encoded protein: CASSPPGTENEKLFF.

V usage is TRBV6-1 and J usage is TRBJ2-2, with D perhaps TRBD2 (6 bases). V gave up 4 bases and J gave up 3 bases, with 15 bases separating them. This CDR3 is built from 16 residues. The germline V gene has CDR1 MNHNS and CDR2 SASEGT. The CDR3 region has the DNA TGTGCCAGCAGTGGGGGGGTAGCAAGTGACACCGGGGAGCTGTTTTTT. This encodes CASSGGVASDTGELFF.

V usage is TRBV7-2 and J usage is TRBJ2-2; TRBD1 might be the D (6 bases). V lost 4 bases, J lost 4 bases, and 13 bases lay in between. Germline assignment: CDR1 SGHTA and CDR2 FQGNSA. This CDR3 contains 15 residues. DNA of the CDR3: TGTGCCAGCAGCTCGTCAGGGGCTAGCACCGGGGAGCTGTTTTTT. Translated, it gives CASSSSGASTGELFF. Drawing the rest from reference TRBV7-2 and TRBJ2-2, the complete variable domain is GAGVSQSPSNKVTEKGKDVELRCDPISGHTALYWYRQSLGQGLEFLIYFQGNSAPDKSGLPSDRFSAERTGGSVSTLTIQRTQQEDSAVYLCASSSSGASTGELFFGEGSRLTVL.

The rearrangement uses TRBV6-1 and TRBJ1-6, with 7 positions matching TRBD1. CDR1 and CDR2 (germline): MNHNS, SASEGT. J gave up 8 bases and V 1 base, and 5 bases lay outside the gene matches. This CDR3 has 15 residues. In DNA form, the CDR3 reads TGTGCCAGCAGTGAAGACAGGGGAGTAGATTCACCCCTCCACTTT. The encoded protein is CASSEDRGVDSPLHF.

This chain joins TRBV11-2 and TRBJ2-5; D gene uncertain. Germline loops: CDR1 SGHAT, CDR2 FQNNGV. With 4 bases removed from V and 1 base from J, the gap between germline ends came to 7 bases. There are 13 residues in the CDR3. Written as DNA, the CDR3 is TGTGCCAGCAGCTACGGGTCCCAAGAGACCCAGTACTTC. This codes for CASSYGSQETQYF.

This clone was detected only a few times. The J gene is TRBJ1-4, the V gene TRBV13; TRBD1 aligns across 9 bases. CDR3 length equals 14 residues. Germline V CDR1 and CDR2: PRHDT, FYEKMQ (reference sequence). V was pared by 2 bases and J by 7 bases, with 2 bases of the junction left unmatched. The CDR3 DNA follows: TGTGCCAGCAGCTTAAGACAGGGGGGTGAAAAACTGTTTTTT. Amino acids: CASSLRQGGEKLFF.

The chain links TRBV30 to TRBJ1-2; TRBD1 matches 9 bases. CDR3 length: 15 amino acids. J lost 7 bases, V lost 1 base, and 10 bases had no gene match. Germline assignment: CDR1 GTSNPN and CDR2 SVGIG (reference sequence). In DNA, the CDR3 is TGTGCCTGGAGTGGGACAGGACAGGGGTTTTTTGGCTACACCTTC. Its protein product is CAWSGTGQGFFGYTF.

This clone occurred once. V usage is TRBV28 and J usage is TRBJ1-5, with TRBD1 matching over 7 bases. This CDR3 spans 19 amino acids. Per germline, CDR1 MDHEN and CDR2 SYDVKM. V shed 3 bases, J shed 5 bases, and the junction held 19 bases outside the gene matches. The CDR3 spells CASSLMIATGLLSHQPQHF. In DNA, the CDR3 is TGTGCCAGCAGTTTGATGATTGCGACAGGGCTATTATCCCATCAGCCCCAGCATTTT.

The chain joins TRBV5-1 to TRBJ2-7; 11 bases map to TRBD1. V lost 3 bases, J lost 3 bases, and 5 bases stayed unmatched. In germline, CDR1 is SGHRS, CDR2 YFSETQ. The length of the CDR3 is 15 residues. In nucleotides, the CDR3 is TGCGCCAGCAGCTCACGGACAGGGGGCCTCTACGAGCAGTACTTC. Translating it yields CASSSRTGGLYEQYF. The whole variable domain, remainder taken from reference TRBV5-1 and TRBJ2-7, is KAGVTQTPRYLIKTRGQQVTLSCSPISGHRSVSWYQQTPGQGLQFLFEYFSETQRNKGNFPGRFSGRQFSNSRSEMNVSTLELGDSALYLCASSSRTGGLYEQYFGPGTRLTVT.

The CDR3 region is CSVRTASNQPQHF. The CDR3 nucleotides are TGCAGCGTTCGGACAGCGAGCAATCAGCCCCAGCATTTT. The V and J genes are TRBV29-1 and TRBJ1-5, with a weak D call TRBD1 (6 bases). Germline-derived CDR1 and CDR2 are SQVTM and ANQGSEA. Trimming removed 5 bases from V and 1 base from J, with 9 bases in between. This CDR3 spans 13 amino acids.

This chain uses TRBV18 with TRBJ1-4; D is uncertain. CDR3 length: 14 amino acids. Trimming removed 3 bases from V and 7 bases from J, with 12 bases in between. Germline V gene sequence: CDR1 KGHSH, CDR2 LQKENI. The CDR3 coding sequence is TGTGCCAGCTCACCGGCCGGGGTGAGTGAAAAACTGTTTTTT. Translated: CASSPAGVSEKLFF.

V is TRBV4-1 and J is TRBJ1-2, with 9 bases lining up with TRBD1. Germline CDR1 MGHRA, CDR2 YSYEKL. V dropped 2 bases and J dropped 5; count of bases not matched to a gene: 6. The CDR3 consists of 15 residues. The CDR3 DNA follows: TGCGCCAGCAGCCAAAACCGGGACAGGGCTTATGGCTACACCTTC. This codes for CASSQNRDRAYGYTF.

This clone has only one observation. This chain links TRBV30 with TRBJ1-1, with 8 bases matching TRBD1. V was clipped by 1 base and J by 3 bases; unmatched bases: 1. The germline V gene has CDR1 GTSNPN and CDR2 SVGIG (reference sequence). This CDR3 has 13 residues. The CDR3 region has the DNA TGTGCCTGGAGTGACAGGGGGGACACTGAAGCTTTCTTT. It yields the protein CAWSDRGDTEAFF.